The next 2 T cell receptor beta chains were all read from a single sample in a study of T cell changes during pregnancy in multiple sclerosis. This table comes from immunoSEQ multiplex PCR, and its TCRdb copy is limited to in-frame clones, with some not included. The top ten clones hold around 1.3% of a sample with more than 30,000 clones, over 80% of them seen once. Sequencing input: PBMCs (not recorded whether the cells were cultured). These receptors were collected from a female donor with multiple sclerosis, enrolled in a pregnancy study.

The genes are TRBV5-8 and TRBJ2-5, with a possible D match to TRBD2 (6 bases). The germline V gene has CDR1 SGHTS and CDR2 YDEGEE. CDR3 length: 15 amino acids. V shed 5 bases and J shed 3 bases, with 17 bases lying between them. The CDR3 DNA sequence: TGTGCCAGCAGATACGGGGGAGAGTATAAAGAGACCCAGTACTTC. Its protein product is CASRYGGEYKETQYF.

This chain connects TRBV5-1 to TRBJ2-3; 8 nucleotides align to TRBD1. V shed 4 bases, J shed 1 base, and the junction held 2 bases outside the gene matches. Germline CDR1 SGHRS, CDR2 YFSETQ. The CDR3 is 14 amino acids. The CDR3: CASSQQGGTDTQYF. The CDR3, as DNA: TGCGCCAGCAGCCAACAGGGGGGCACAGATACGCAGTATTTT.